Listed below are T cell receptor beta chains from one sample, sequenced in a study of OX40 agonist ivuxolimab in advanced cancers. Method: immunoSEQ multiplex PCR; TCRdb's copy keeps in-frame clones and lacks some. The sample consists of roughly 80,000 clones, 70% to 90% of them appearing once. The sequencing used CD4+ or CD8+ T cells sorted from blood, collected in a trial of the OX40 agonist ivuxolimab. These receptors all stem from an adult with an advanced solid tumor such as melanoma, head and neck, liver or kidney cancer. Each CDR3 is given with its conserved first and last residue. A D gene is named only where the DNA matches it firmly. For some rows the clone size is stated as once, few or many, or as a class when expanded; others skip it.

TRBV7-4,TRBJ2-7,.,.,CASSPRGPRYF,TGTGCCAGCAGCCCTCGGGGACCTCGGTACTTC
TRBV7-2,TRBJ1-5,.,.,CASSLDHSNQPQHF,TGTGCCAGCAGCTTAGATCATAGCAATCAGCCCCAGCATTTT
TRBV7-3,TRBJ2-5,few,.,CASSLTRDETQYF,TGTGCCAGCAGCTTAACGAGAGACGAGACCCAGTACTTC
TRBV7-2,TRBJ2-5,.,.,CASRLTGTSQETQYF,TGTGCCAGCAGACTAACCGGGACTTCACAAGAGACCCAGTACTTC
TRBV5-6,TRBJ2-7,.,TRBD1,CASTRQGGYEQYF,TGTGCCAGCACCCGACAGGGCGGTTACGAGCAGTACTTC
TRBV27,TRBJ2-1,.,TRBD2,CASSPETSGISYNEQFF,TGTGCCAGCAGTCCAGAGACTAGCGGGATATCCTACAATGAGCAGTTCTTC
TRBV19,TRBJ2-7,.,.,CASSISAGRDEQYF,TGTGCCAGTAGTATATCGGCAGGGCGGGACGAGCAGTACTTC
TRBV28,TRBJ1-5,once,.,CASSLSLGLDQPQHF,TGTGCCAGCAGTTTATCCTTGGGGCTCGACCAGCCCCAGCATTTT
TRBV25-1,TRBJ2-5,few,TRBD2,CASRKTSAQETQYF,TGTGCCAGCAGAAAAACTAGCGCTCAAGAGACCCAGTACTTC
TRBV7-2,TRBJ2-2,few,TRBD2,CAGFGGLGNTGELFF,TGTGCCGGGTTCGGGGGACTAGGGAACACCGGGGAGCTGTTTTTT
TRBV7-9,TRBJ2-2,.,TRBD2,CASSSTSGISGELFF,TGTGCCAGCAGCTCAACTAGCGGGATAAGCGGGGAGCTGTTTTTT
TRBV11-2,TRBJ2-5,.,.,CASSPTGGPPETQYF,TGTGCCAGCAGCCCTACCGGGGGGCCCCCAGAGACCCAGTACTTC
TRBV10-2,TRBJ1-6,few,.,CASSGTDPSPLHF,TGCGCCAGCAGTGGGACAGATCCTTCACCCCTCCACTTT
TRBV6-1,TRBJ1-1,few,.,CASSAGDPEAFF,TGTGCCAGCAGTGCAGGGGACCCTGAAGCTTTCTTT
TRBV28,TRBJ1-6,.,.,CASSSPRLSSYNSPLHF,TGTGCCAGCAGTTCCCCTCGTCTGAGCTCCTATAATTCACCCCTCCACTTT
TRBV18,TRBJ2-5,once,TRBD2,CASSGSGPKETQYF,TGTGCCAGCTCAGGTAGCGGGCCCAAAGAGACCCAGTACTTC
TRBV18,TRBJ2-2,.,TRBD2,CASSPSGANTGELFF,TGTGCCAGCTCACCAAGCGGGGCTAACACCGGGGAGCTGTTTTTT
TRBV6-6,TRBJ1-5,.,.,CASSTTGNQPQHF,TGTGCCAGCAGTACAACAGGGAATCAGCCCCAGCATTTT
TRBV18,TRBJ2-7,once,.,CASSPPQGQQNSYEQYF,TGTGCCAGCTCACCACCGCAAGGACAGCAAAACTCCTACGAGCAGTACTTC
TRBV7-9,TRBJ2-5,.,.,CASSLADWKETQYF,TGTGCCAGCAGCTTAGCGGATTGGAAAGAGACCCAGTACTTC
TRBV7-9,TRBJ1-1,.,.,CASSLVFGEAFF,TGTGCCAGCAGCTTAGTCTTCGGGGAAGCTTTCTTT
TRBV6-5,TRBJ1-2,.,TRBD1,CASSLQGAGGYTF,TGTGCCAGCAGTTTACAGGGGGCCGGGGGCTACACCTTC
TRBV2,TRBJ2-4,.,TRBD2,CASSEEKDRGDF,TGTGCCAGCAGTGAAGAGAAGGACCGGGGGGACTTC
TRBV7-2,TRBJ2-1,.,TRBD2,CASSLWFGTNNEQFF,TGTGCCAGCAGCTTATGGTTTGGGACTAACAATGAGCAGTTCTTC
TRBV19,TRBJ1-1,.,TRBD1,CASSISHRTGGAFF,TGTGCCAGTAGTATCAGTCATCGGACAGGGGGAGCTTTCTTT
TRBV6-5,TRBJ2-7,.,TRBD1,CASSSATGVSYEQYF,TGTGCCAGCAGTTCAGCGACAGGGGTCTCCTACGAGCAGTACTTC
TRBV27,TRBJ2-1,.,.,CASSSRPNSYNEQFF,TGTGCCAGCAGTTCCAGGCCGAACTCCTACAATGAGCAGTTCTTC
TRBV6-5,TRBJ2-3,.,.,CASSRSGRDTQYF,TGTGCCAGCAGTCGATCAGGGAGGGATACGCAGTATTTT
TRBV19,TRBJ2-2,.,.,CASSPLAVPNTGELFF,TGTGCCAGTTCCCCTCTGGCGGTCCCGAACACCGGGGAGCTGTTTTTT
TRBV5-1,TRBJ2-7,.,.,CASSLGGGESYEQYF,TGCGCCAGCAGCTTGGGGGGCGGGGAAAGCTACGAGCAGTACTTC
TRBV6-1,TRBJ2-7,.,TRBD1,CAGSGGQGGEQYF,TGTGCCGGCTCAGGAGGACAGGGTGGCGAGCAGTACTTC
TRBV28,TRBJ2-2,.,.,CASNRGTYTGELFF,TGTGCCAGCAATCGGGGGACCTACACCGGGGAGCTGTTTTTT
TRBV19,TRBJ1-5,.,TRBD1,CATKDRDDLYSNQPQHF,TGTGCCACTAAGGACAGGGACGACTTATATAGCAATCAGCCCCAGCATTTT
TRBV6-1,TRBJ1-1,.,.,CASGPAGTEAFF,TGTGCCAGCGGCCCCGCGGGAACTGAAGCTTTCTTT